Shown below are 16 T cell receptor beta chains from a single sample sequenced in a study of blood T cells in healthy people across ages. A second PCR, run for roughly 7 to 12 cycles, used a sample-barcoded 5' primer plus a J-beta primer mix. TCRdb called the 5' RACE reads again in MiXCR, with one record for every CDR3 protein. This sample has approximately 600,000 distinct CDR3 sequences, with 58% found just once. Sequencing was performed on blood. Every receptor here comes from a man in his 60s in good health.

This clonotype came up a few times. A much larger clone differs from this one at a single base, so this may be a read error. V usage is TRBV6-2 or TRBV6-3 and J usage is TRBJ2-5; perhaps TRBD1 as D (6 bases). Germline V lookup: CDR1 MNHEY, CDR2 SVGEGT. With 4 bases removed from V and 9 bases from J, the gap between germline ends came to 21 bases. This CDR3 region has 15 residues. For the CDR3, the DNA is TGTGCCAGCAGTTGTAGACAGGATCCTATGGGACCCCAGTACTTC. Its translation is CASSCRQDPMGPQYF.

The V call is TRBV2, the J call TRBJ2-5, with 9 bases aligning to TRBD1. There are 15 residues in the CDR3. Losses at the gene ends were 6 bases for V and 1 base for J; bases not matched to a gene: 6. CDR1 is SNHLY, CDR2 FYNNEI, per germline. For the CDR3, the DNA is TGTGCCAGCAGCGACACAGGGGGCGGCCAAGAGACCCAGTACTTC. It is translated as CASSDTGGGQETQYF.

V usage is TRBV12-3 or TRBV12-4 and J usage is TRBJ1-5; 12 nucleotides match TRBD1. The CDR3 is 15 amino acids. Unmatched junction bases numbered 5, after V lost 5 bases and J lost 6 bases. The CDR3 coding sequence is TGTGCCAGCAGTGCGGGACAGGGGGCTACTCAGCCCCAGCATTTT. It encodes CASSAGQGATQPQHF.

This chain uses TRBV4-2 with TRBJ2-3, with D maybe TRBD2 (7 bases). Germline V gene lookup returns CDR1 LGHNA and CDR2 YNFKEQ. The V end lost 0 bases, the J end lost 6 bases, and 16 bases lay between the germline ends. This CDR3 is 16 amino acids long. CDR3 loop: CASSQDWRGRADTQYF. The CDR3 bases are TGTGCCAGCAGCCAAGATTGGCGGGGGCGGGCGGATACGCAGTATTTT.

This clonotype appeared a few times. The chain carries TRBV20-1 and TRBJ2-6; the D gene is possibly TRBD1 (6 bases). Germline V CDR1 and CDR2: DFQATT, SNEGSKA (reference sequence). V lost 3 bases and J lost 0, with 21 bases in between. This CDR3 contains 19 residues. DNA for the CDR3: TGCAGTGCTAGGGGAAAGACAGGATCCTCTTTCTCTGGGGCCAACGTCCTGACTTTC. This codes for CSARGKTGSSFSGANVLTF.

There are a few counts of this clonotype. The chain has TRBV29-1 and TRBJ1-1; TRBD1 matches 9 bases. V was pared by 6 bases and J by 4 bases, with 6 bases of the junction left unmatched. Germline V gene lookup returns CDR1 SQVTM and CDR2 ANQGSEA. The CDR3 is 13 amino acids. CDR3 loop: CSVDRGGTTEAFF. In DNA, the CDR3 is TGCAGCGTCGACAGGGGGGGGACCACTGAAGCTTTCTTT.

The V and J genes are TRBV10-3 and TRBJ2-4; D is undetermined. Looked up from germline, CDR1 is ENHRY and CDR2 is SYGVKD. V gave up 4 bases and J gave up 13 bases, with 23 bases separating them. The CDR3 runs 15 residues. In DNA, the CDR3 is TGTGCCATCAGTGCAGGTCAGGCTTTATACAATGAGCAGTACTTC. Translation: CAISAGQALYNEQYF.

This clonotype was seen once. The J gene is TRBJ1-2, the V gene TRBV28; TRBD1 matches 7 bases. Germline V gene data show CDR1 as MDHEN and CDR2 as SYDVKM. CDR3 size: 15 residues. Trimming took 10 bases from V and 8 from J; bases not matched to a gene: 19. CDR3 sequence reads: CATQGGESGKGGYTF. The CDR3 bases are TGTGCCACCCAGGGGGGAGAATCGGGAAAAGGCGGCTACACCTTC.

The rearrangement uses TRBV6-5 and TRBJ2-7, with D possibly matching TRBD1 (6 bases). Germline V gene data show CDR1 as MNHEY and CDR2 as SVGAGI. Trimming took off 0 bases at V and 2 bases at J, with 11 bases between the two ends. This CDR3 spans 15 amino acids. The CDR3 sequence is CASSYSQGPTYEQYF. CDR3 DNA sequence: TGTGCCAGCAGTTACTCACAGGGTCCAACCTACGAGCAGTACTTC.

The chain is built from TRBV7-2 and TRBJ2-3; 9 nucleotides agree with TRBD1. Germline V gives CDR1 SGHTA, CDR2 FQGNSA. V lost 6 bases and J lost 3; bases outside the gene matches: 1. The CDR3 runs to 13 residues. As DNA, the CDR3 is TGTGCCAGCAGGGACAGGGGTACAGATACGCAGTATTTT. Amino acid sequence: CASRDRGTDTQYF.

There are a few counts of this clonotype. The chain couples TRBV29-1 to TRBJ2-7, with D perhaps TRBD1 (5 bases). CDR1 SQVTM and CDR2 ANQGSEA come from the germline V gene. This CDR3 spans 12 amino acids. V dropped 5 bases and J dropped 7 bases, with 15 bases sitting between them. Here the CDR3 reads CSVSYDQGEQYF. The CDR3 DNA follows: TGCAGCGTTTCTTACGACCAGGGAGAGCAGTACTTC.

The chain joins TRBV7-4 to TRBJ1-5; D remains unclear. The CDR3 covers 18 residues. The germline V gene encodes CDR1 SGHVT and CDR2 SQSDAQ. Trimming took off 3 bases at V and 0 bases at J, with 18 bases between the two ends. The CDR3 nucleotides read TGTGCCAGCAGCTTTTTTTACAAAATCTCATATAGCAATCAGCCCCAGCATTTT. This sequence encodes CASSFFYKISYSNQPQHF.

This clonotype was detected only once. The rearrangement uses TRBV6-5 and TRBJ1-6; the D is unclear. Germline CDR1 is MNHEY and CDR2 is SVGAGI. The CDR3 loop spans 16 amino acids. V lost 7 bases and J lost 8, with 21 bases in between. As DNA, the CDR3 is TGTGCCAGCACCTCTAGGTCGTCAGGATGGTATTCACCCCTCCACTTT. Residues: CASTSRSSGWYSPLHF.

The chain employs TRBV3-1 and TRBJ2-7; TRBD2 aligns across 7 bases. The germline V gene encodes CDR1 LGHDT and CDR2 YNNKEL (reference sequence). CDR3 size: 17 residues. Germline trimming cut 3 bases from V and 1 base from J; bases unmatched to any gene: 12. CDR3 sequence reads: CASSHTWGGGGSYEQYF. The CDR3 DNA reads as TGTGCCAGCAGCCACACCTGGGGCGGGGGTGGATCCTACGAGCAGTACTTC.

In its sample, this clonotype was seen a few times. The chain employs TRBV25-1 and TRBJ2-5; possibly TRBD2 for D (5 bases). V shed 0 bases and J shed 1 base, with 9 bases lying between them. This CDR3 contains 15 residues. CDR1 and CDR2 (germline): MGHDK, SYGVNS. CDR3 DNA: TGTGCCAGCAGTGAATATGGGAGATCCCAAGAGACCCAGTACTTC. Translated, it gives CASSEYGRSQETQYF.

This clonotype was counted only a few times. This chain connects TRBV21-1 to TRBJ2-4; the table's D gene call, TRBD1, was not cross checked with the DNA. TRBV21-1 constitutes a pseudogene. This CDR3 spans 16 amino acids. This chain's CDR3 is CASSKVGVAAKNIQYF. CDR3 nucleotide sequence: TGTGCCAGCAGCAAAGTTGGGGTCGCAGCCAAAAACATTCAGTACTTC.